These T cell receptor beta chains were read from a single sample in a study of preoperative IRX-2 immunotherapy in early breast cancer. The assay was immunoSEQ multiplex PCR, and TCRdb's table has in-frame clones only and misses some. The sample holds about 98,000 clones; roughly 89% are singletons and the top ten take approximately 2%. Sequencing used tumor tissue, obtained after IRX-2 immunotherapy. Source of these receptors: a human donor with breast cancer. Each CDR3 is given with its conserved first and last residue. Fields, in order: V gene, clone size, J gene, D gene, CDR3 DNA, CDR3 protein. A D gene is named only where the DNA matches it firmly. The listing skips clone size in some rows; elsewhere it reads once, few, many or a size class.

v_gene: TRBV28; abundance: NA; j_gene: TRBJ2-4; d_gene: NA; CDR3nt: TGTGCCAGCAGTCAAGGGGGATCCAAAAACATTCAGTACTTC; CDR3aa: CASSQGGSKNIQYF
v_gene: TRBV25-1; abundance: NA; j_gene: TRBJ1-5; d_gene: NA; CDR3nt: TGTGCCAGCAGTGACCCTAATATATGGGAGAGCAATCAGCCCCAGCATTTT; CDR3aa: CASSDPNIWESNQPQHF
v_gene: TRBV7-8; abundance: NA; j_gene: TRBJ2-3; d_gene: NA; CDR3nt: TGTGCCAGCAGCTTAGGGCGGGGTGGGAGCACAGATACGCAGTATTTT; CDR3aa: CASSLGRGGSTDTQYF
v_gene: TRBV7-7; abundance: NA; j_gene: TRBJ2-3; d_gene: TRBD2; CDR3nt: TGTGCCAGCAGCTTAACCCGACTAGCGGGAGGGCTCACAGATACGCAGTATTTT; CDR3aa: CASSLTRLAGGLTDTQYF
v_gene: TRBV19; abundance: NA; j_gene: TRBJ2-1; d_gene: TRBD2; CDR3nt: TGTGCCACTATGTCGTTTACTAGCGTCTACAATGAGCAGTTCTTC; CDR3aa: CATMSFTSVYNEQFF
v_gene: TRBV6-8; abundance: once; j_gene: TRBJ2-4; d_gene: TRBD2; CDR3nt: TGTGCCAGCAGTTTAGCGCCCGGGGGGGGAAACATTCAGTACTTC; CDR3aa: CASSLAPGGGNIQYF
v_gene: TRBV11-3; abundance: few; j_gene: TRBJ1-1; d_gene: TRBD1; CDR3nt: TGTGCCAGCAGCCCCAGACAGGGAACCAACACTGAAGCTTTCTTT; CDR3aa: CASSPRQGTNTEAFF
v_gene: TRBV11-3; abundance: NA; j_gene: TRBJ2-1; d_gene: NA; CDR3nt: TGTGCCAGCAGGTCCATTCTGTTTGGGAATGAGCAGTTCTTC; CDR3aa: CASRSILFGNEQFF
v_gene: TRBV7-6; abundance: NA; j_gene: TRBJ1-6; d_gene: TRBD1; CDR3nt: TGTGCCAGCAGCTTGGCGACAGGGATACCACCCCTCCACTTT; CDR3aa: CASSLATGIPPLHF
v_gene: TRBV19; abundance: once; j_gene: TRBJ2-7; d_gene: NA; CDR3nt: TGTGCCAGTGGCAACCCCGAGGAAAGCGAGCAGTACTTC; CDR3aa: CASGNPEESEQYF
v_gene: TRBV10-2; abundance: NA; j_gene: TRBJ1-2; d_gene: TRBD1; CDR3nt: TGCGCCACCAAGGAGGGACAGGTTTATGGCTACACCTTC; CDR3aa: CATKEGQVYGYTF
v_gene: TRBV12-5; abundance: NA; j_gene: TRBJ1-1; d_gene: TRBD1; CDR3nt: TGTGCTAGTGCCCTACAGGGGGGTGAGCCTGAAGCTTTCTTT; CDR3aa: CASALQGGEPEAFF
v_gene: TRBV6-8; abundance: NA; j_gene: TRBJ2-7; d_gene: TRBD1; CDR3nt: TGTGCCAGCAGTTTATTACCCGGGACAGCCGGCGAGCAGTACTTC; CDR3aa: CASSLLPGTAGEQYF
v_gene: TRBV11-3; abundance: many; j_gene: TRBJ2-2; d_gene: NA; CDR3nt: TGTGCCAGCAGCAGGGACCAGGGAAGGACCGGGGAGCTGTTTTTT; CDR3aa: CASSRDQGRTGELFF
v_gene: TRBV12-5; abundance: NA; j_gene: TRBJ1-5; d_gene: NA; CDR3nt: TGTGCCACCGGGACCGCAGACCAAGGAAAGGGGCCCCAGCATTTT; CDR3aa: CATGTADQGKGPQHF
v_gene: TRBV28; abundance: once; j_gene: TRBJ1-2; d_gene: NA; CDR3nt: TGTGCCAGCAGTTTAATACATTATGGCTACACCTTC; CDR3aa: CASSLIHYGYTF
v_gene: TRBV18; abundance: NA; j_gene: TRBJ2-3; d_gene: NA; CDR3nt: TGTGCCAGTTCGACTCGGGTTATTAGCACAGATACGCAGTATTTT; CDR3aa: CASSTRVISTDTQYF
v_gene: TRBV7-7; abundance: NA; j_gene: TRBJ1-2; d_gene: NA; CDR3nt: TGTGCCAGCAGCTACCTCTCCGCTAACTATGGCTACACCTTC; CDR3aa: CASSYLSANYGYTF
v_gene: TRBV5-1; abundance: once; j_gene: TRBJ2-3; d_gene: TRBD1; CDR3nt: TGCGCCAGCAGCTTGGTACAGGGGACAGATACGCAGTATTTT; CDR3aa: CASSLVQGTDTQYF
v_gene: TRBV12-5; abundance: NA; j_gene: TRBJ2-7; d_gene: NA; CDR3nt: TGTGCTAGTGGTTTGGCCCCAACTGAATACGAGCAGTACTTC; CDR3aa: CASGLAPTEYEQYF
v_gene: TRBV6-8; abundance: NA; j_gene: TRBJ1-6; d_gene: NA; CDR3nt: TGTGCCAGCCAAGCCTCGAGCTCCTATAATTCACCCCTCCACTTT; CDR3aa: CASQASSSYNSPLHF
v_gene: TRBV6-7; abundance: NA; j_gene: TRBJ1-1; d_gene: TRBD1; CDR3nt: TGTGCCAGCAGTACCTGGCCAGGGGGTGAAGCTTTCTTT; CDR3aa: CASSTWPGGEAFF
v_gene: TRBV11-3; abundance: NA; j_gene: TRBJ1-5; d_gene: NA; CDR3nt: TGTGCCAGCAGTAGAGGCAGGGGTAGGCAGCCCCAGCATTTT; CDR3aa: CASSRGRGRQPQHF
v_gene: TRBV23-1; abundance: NA; j_gene: TRBJ2-5; d_gene: NA; CDR3nt: TGCGCCAGCGGGTTTGGGAGTGGAGGAGAGACCCAGTACTTC; CDR3aa: CASGFGSGGETQYF
v_gene: TRBV6-8; abundance: NA; j_gene: TRBJ2-2; d_gene: TRBD2; CDR3nt: TGTGCCAGCAGTAATTTAGCGGGGGCCAACACCGGGGAGCTGTTTTTT; CDR3aa: CASSNLAGANTGELFF
v_gene: TRBV19; abundance: once; j_gene: TRBJ1-4; d_gene: NA; CDR3nt: TGTGCCAGTAGTATAGATCAGGGCCGTTTGGAAAAACTGTTTTTT; CDR3aa: CASSIDQGRLEKLFF
v_gene: TRBV7-6; abundance: NA; j_gene: TRBJ2-3; d_gene: TRBD2; CDR3nt: TGTGCCAGCAGCCAATCAACGGGGGGGAGGGATACGCAGTATTTT; CDR3aa: CASSQSTGGRDTQYF
v_gene: TRBV30; abundance: NA; j_gene: TRBJ1-1; d_gene: NA; CDR3nt: TGTGCCTGGAGTGTGGTCAGGGAGGGCACTGAAGCTTTCTTT; CDR3aa: CAWSVVREGTEAFF
v_gene: TRBV30; abundance: NA; j_gene: TRBJ1-2; d_gene: NA; CDR3nt: TGTGCCTGGAGCCAGGAGGCCCCTTATGGCTACACCTTC; CDR3aa: CAWSQEAPYGYTF
v_gene: TRBV19; abundance: once; j_gene: TRBJ1-5; d_gene: NA; CDR3nt: TGTGCCAGCCACGGACAGTACAATCAGCCCCAGCATTTT; CDR3aa: CASHGQYNQPQHF
v_gene: TRBV11-3; abundance: NA; j_gene: TRBJ1-3; d_gene: NA; CDR3nt: TGTGCCAGCAGCCGCTACGGGGGCGTCGGCAGCACCATATATTTT; CDR3aa: CASSRYGGVGSTIYF
v_gene: TRBV6-8; abundance: NA; j_gene: TRBJ1-2; d_gene: TRBD1; CDR3nt: TGTGCCAGCAGCCTAGAGGGACAGGGGAAATATGGCTACACCTTC; CDR3aa: CASSLEGQGKYGYTF
v_gene: TRBV30; abundance: NA; j_gene: TRBJ1-5; d_gene: TRBD1; CDR3nt: TGTGCCTGGAGTGGGGGACAGAATCAGCCCCAGCATTTT; CDR3aa: CAWSGGQNQPQHF
v_gene: TRBV14; abundance: NA; j_gene: TRBJ2-7; d_gene: NA; CDR3nt: TGTGCCAGCAGCTCTCTTCACATCCCCTATAGCTCCTACGAGCAGTACTTC; CDR3aa: CASSSLHIPYSSYEQYF
v_gene: TRBV6-8; abundance: few; j_gene: TRBJ1-3; d_gene: NA; CDR3nt: TGTGCCAGCAGTTACTCCGGGGACATCTCTGGAAACACCATATATTTT; CDR3aa: CASSYSGDISGNTIYF
v_gene: TRBV25-1; abundance: NA; j_gene: TRBJ2-1; d_gene: NA; CDR3nt: TGTGCCAGCACTGAGACAACCGGAAACAATGAGCAGTTCTTC; CDR3aa: CASTETTGNNEQFF
v_gene: TRBV5-1; abundance: NA; j_gene: TRBJ1-3; d_gene: TRBD1; CDR3nt: TGCGCCAGCAGCTTGAACACGGGACAGGGGGGAAACACCATATATTTT; CDR3aa: CASSLNTGQGGNTIYF
v_gene: TRBV19; abundance: NA; j_gene: TRBJ2-1; d_gene: TRBD2; CDR3nt: TGTGCCAGTAGTTTCGTGGGGGAGGGTGAGCAGTTCTTC; CDR3aa: CASSFVGEGEQFF
v_gene: TRBV30; abundance: NA; j_gene: TRBJ1-4; d_gene: NA; CDR3nt: TGTGCCTGGAGTGCAAACTTCGGTGAAAAACTGTTTTTT; CDR3aa: CAWSANFGEKLFF
v_gene: TRBV28; abundance: NA; j_gene: TRBJ2-1; d_gene: NA; CDR3nt: TGTGCCAGCAGTTGGAAGGGACTTGAGTTACGCCTCTCCTACAATGAGCAGTTCTTC; CDR3aa: CASSWKGLELRLSYNEQFF
v_gene: TRBV5-3; abundance: NA; j_gene: TRBJ1-2; d_gene: NA; CDR3nt: TGTGCCAGAAGCTTGGTGCTCACAGGGCTATGTGGCTACACCTTC; CDR3aa: CARSLVLTGLCGYTF
v_gene: TRBV11-3; abundance: NA; j_gene: TRBJ2-1; d_gene: NA; CDR3nt: TGTGCCAGCAGCTTCCGGACGTCCGCCAATGAGCAGTTCTTC; CDR3aa: CASSFRTSANEQFF
v_gene: TRBV5-1; abundance: once; j_gene: TRBJ1-5; d_gene: NA; CDR3nt: TGCGCCAGCAGTTGGGGCCAGGAGGGGCAGCCCCAGCATTTT; CDR3aa: CASSWGQEGQPQHF
v_gene: TRBV5-1; abundance: NA; j_gene: TRBJ1-2; d_gene: NA; CDR3nt: TGCGCCAGCAGCTTGGAAGTTTCGCGGGGGGTCGGCTACACCTTC; CDR3aa: CASSLEVSRGVGYTF
v_gene: TRBV19; abundance: NA; j_gene: TRBJ1-1; d_gene: NA; CDR3nt: TGTGCCAGTAGTATTGTGGGGGGTGTCATGAACACTGAAGCTTTCTTT; CDR3aa: CASSIVGGVMNTEAFF
v_gene: TRBV25-1; abundance: NA; j_gene: TRBJ1-4; d_gene: NA; CDR3nt: TGTGCCAGCAGCGCCAGTAGATATAATGAAAAACTGTTTTTT; CDR3aa: CASSASRYNEKLFF
v_gene: TRBV5-1; abundance: NA; j_gene: TRBJ1-1; d_gene: NA; CDR3nt: TGCGCCAGCAGCTTGGGAGTGGAGGGGCTTGAGGCTTTCTTT; CDR3aa: CASSLGVEGLEAFF
v_gene: TRBV18; abundance: NA; j_gene: TRBJ2-4; d_gene: NA; CDR3nt: TGTGCCAGCTCACCACGAACGGACACCAAAAACATTCAGTACTTC; CDR3aa: CASSPRTDTKNIQYF
v_gene: TRBV6-8; abundance: few; j_gene: TRBJ1-2; d_gene: TRBD1; CDR3nt: TGTGCCAGCAGAGCAACGGGACAGCACTATGGCTACACCTTC; CDR3aa: CASRATGQHYGYTF
v_gene: TRBV18; abundance: NA; j_gene: TRBJ2-5; d_gene: TRBD1; CDR3nt: TGTGCCAGCTCACCTAGGGGGCGCAAGCGAGAGACCCAGTACTTC; CDR3aa: CASSPRGRKRETQYF
v_gene: TRBV5-1; abundance: NA; j_gene: TRBJ2-7; d_gene: TRBD1; CDR3nt: TGCGCCAGCAGCATGACAGGGGGAAGCTCCTACGAGCAGTACTTC; CDR3aa: CASSMTGGSSYEQYF
v_gene: TRBV10-2; abundance: NA; j_gene: TRBJ2-5; d_gene: NA; CDR3nt: TGCGCCAGCAGTGACGGGAGAGGAGGAGAGACCCAGTACTTC; CDR3aa: CASSDGRGGETQYF
v_gene: TRBV5-1; abundance: NA; j_gene: TRBJ2-2; d_gene: TRBD1; CDR3nt: TGCGCCAGCAGCCCGAGGGACAGACACTCCGGGGAGCTGTTTTTT; CDR3aa: CASSPRDRHSGELFF
v_gene: TRBV11-3; abundance: NA; j_gene: TRBJ2-1; d_gene: NA; CDR3nt: TGTGCCAGCAGCTTTACGGCTAGCTCCAATGAGCAGTTCTTC; CDR3aa: CASSFTASSNEQFF
v_gene: TRBV18; abundance: NA; j_gene: TRBJ2-2; d_gene: TRBD2; CDR3nt: TGTGCCAGCTCACCACTAGCGGGAGACACCGGGGAGCTGTTTTTT; CDR3aa: CASSPLAGDTGELFF
v_gene: TRBV18; abundance: NA; j_gene: TRBJ1-1; d_gene: NA; CDR3nt: TGTGCCAGCTCACCAGGGTTGGGTTTTAGGAACACTGAAGCTTTCTTT; CDR3aa: CASSPGLGFRNTEAFF